Presented here are 12 T cell receptor beta chains from one specimen sequenced in a study of blood T cell repertoires in COVID-19. Repertoires were generated with immunoSEQ multiplex PCR, while TCRdb's copy carries only in-frame clones and drops some. The table has about 54,000 clones, about 90% seen once. Sequencing used peripheral blood. The source is a woman aged 55-70 years with active or convalescent COVID-19.

The count of this clone is one. This chain connects TRBV3-1 (or the pseudogene TRBV3-2) to TRBJ1-3, with D possibly TRBD1 on 6 matching bases. Germline lookup yields CDR1 LGHDT and CDR2 YNNKEL (reference sequence). The CDR3 runs 16 residues. V was clipped by 3 bases and J by 0 bases, with 12 bases between them. The CDR3 loop is CASSHAQGLSGNTIYF. The CDR3 DNA is TGTGCCAGCAGCCATGCACAGGGCCTCTCTGGAAACACCATATATTTT.

The V and J genes are TRBV19 and TRBJ1-6; D might be TRBD1 (6 bases). This CDR3 contains 15 residues. Germline CDR1 is LNHDA and CDR2 is SQIVND (reference sequence). V dropped 7 bases and J dropped 6 bases, with 16 bases sitting between them. The CDR3 DNA is TGTGCCAGTAACGACAGGACGAGACCTAATTCACCCCTCCACTTT. Translation gives CASNDRTRPNSPLHF.

The chain joins TRBV19 to TRBJ2-2; D is undetermined. CDR3 length equals 17 residues. Deletions cut 5 bases from V and 6 bases from J, with 22 bases between. CDR1 and CDR2 from the germline V gene are LNHDA and SQIVND (reference sequence). The CDR3 nucleotides read TGTGCCAGTAGTGGGCCTTGGCTGCAGGTCAGAGCCGGGGAGCTGTTTTTT. The encoded protein is CASSGPWLQVRAGELFF.

J is TRBJ2-3 and V is TRBV23-1, with TRBD2 matching 7 bases. TRBV23-1 is labeled an ORF, and its function is uncertain. After removal of 7 bases from V and 2 bases from J, the junction contained 6 bases not matched to a gene. This CDR3 contains 14 residues. Here the CDR3 DNA reads TGCGCCAGCAAGCCTCTAGCGGCCACAGATACGCAGTATTTT. Its translation is CASKPLAATDTQYF.

The chain joins TRBV27 to TRBJ1-5; 7 bases agree with TRBD1. CDR3 size: 15 residues. Trimming removed 10 bases from V and 0 bases from J; junction bases left unmatched: 9. Looked up from germline, CDR1 is MNHEY and CDR2 is SMNVEV (reference sequence). DNA for the CDR3: TGTGCCACCCGGAGGGGGCCTAATAGCAATCAGCCCCAGCATTTT. Its protein product is CATRRGPNSNQPQHF.

The chain has TRBV28 and TRBJ1-2, with TRBD1 as a possible D gene (5 bases). Germline CDR1 and CDR2: MDHEN and SYDVKM. The CDR3 extends over 15 amino acids. V was clipped by 4 bases and J by 1 base, with 13 bases between them. The CDR3 reads CASSSRDRNNYGYTF. The CDR3 nucleotides are TGTGCCAGCAGTTCGCGGGACCGAAATAACTATGGCTACACCTTC.

CDR3 nucleotides: TGTGCCAGCAGTTTGCGGGACGCATCCTACGAGCAGTACTTC. Protein sequence: CASSLRDASYEQYF. The chain couples TRBV28 to TRBJ2-7; D possibly corresponds to TRBD2 (6 bases). Germline assignment: CDR1 MDHEN and CDR2 SYDVKM. V was pared by 3 bases and J by 1 base, with 10 bases between. The CDR3 has 14 residues.

The chain recombines TRBV27 with TRBJ1-2; 9 bases are shared with TRBD1. CDR1 MNHEY and CDR2 SMNVEV come from the germline V gene (reference sequence). The CDR3 sequence is 13 residues long. The J segment lost 6 bases and the V segment lost 4 bases, leaving 3 bases of the junction unmatched. The CDR3 sequence is CASSWTGEDGYTF. In DNA form, the CDR3 reads TGTGCCAGCAGTTGGACAGGGGAGGATGGCTACACCTTC.

This chain links TRBV11-2 with TRBJ2-1, with D unclear. The CDR3 length is 12 residues. Looked up from germline, CDR1 is SGHAT and CDR2 is FQNNGV. The ends were cut back, 5 bases at V and 7 bases at J, with 9 bases in the middle. CDR3 amino acids: CASSPSLNEQFF. The CDR3, as DNA: TGTGCCAGCAGCCCCTCCCTAAATGAGCAGTTCTTC.

This clone has only one observation. The chain combines TRBV15 with TRBJ2-1, with a possible D match to TRBD2 (6 bases). The V and J ends lost 0 bases and 5 bases respectively, with 14 bases between them. This CDR3 is 16 amino acids long. Germline V gene data show CDR1 as LNHNV and CDR2 as YYDKDF (reference sequence). CDR3 sequence reads: CATSRDLGGGDNEQFF. CDR3 sequence (DNA): TGTGCCACCAGCAGAGATCTGGGCGGAGGGGACAATGAGCAGTTCTTC.

V is TRBV19 and J is TRBJ2-5, with 7 bases fitting TRBD1. This CDR3 is 14 amino acids long. J lost 5 bases, V lost 3 bases, and 6 bases had no gene match. Germline V gives CDR1 LNHDA, CDR2 SQIVND (reference sequence). In nucleotides, the CDR3 is TGTGCCAGTAGTATTACAGGGGCCAGGGAGACCCAGTACTTC. Its translation is CASSITGARETQYF.

This sequence joins TRBV6-5 and TRBJ1-1; a possible D gene is TRBD1 (5 bases). The germline V gene encodes CDR1 MNHEY and CDR2 SVGAGI. Trimming removed 4 bases from V and 11 bases from J, with 17 bases in between. The CDR3 has 13 amino acids. CDR3 bases: TGTGCCAGCAGTTTACCCTTGGGGGGGTCGGCTTTCTTT. As protein: CASSLPLGGSAFF.